This T cell receptor (beta chain) was observed in a study of shared clonotypes between healthy human individuals. On this clone: Its antigen is unknown.

Produced via immunoSEQ multiplex PCR; TCRdb's table is partial and in-frame only. The data show some 1 million clones, with around 74% seen just once and approximately 1.5% held by the top ten. Points from the study as a whole: Large depth notwithstanding, sorted-subset sequencing proved incomplete by rarefaction.

The receptor comes from a man between 18 and 35 years old in good health. The source material was memory CD4+ T cells sorted from blood. Described subset: CD45RA-negative fraction.

As DNA, the CDR3 is TGTGCCAGCAGTTACTCCCTCCCCCCAGATACGCAGTATTTT. It encodes CASSYSLPPDTQYF. The chain couples TRBV6-5 to TRBJ2-3; D unresolved. The CDR3 sequence is 14 residues long. V lost 0 bases, J lost 4 bases, and 8 bases lay in between. Germline V gene sequence: CDR1 MNHEY, CDR2 SVGAGI.